Sequencing of this T cell receptor (beta chain) was carried out in a study of cytomegalovirus exposure and HLA in healthy donors. About this clone: What it binds is unknown.

This CDR3 spans 15 amino acids. The V gene's germline CDR1 is MDHEN and CDR2 SYDVKM. V lost 3 bases and J lost 7, with 15 bases in between. Findings and caveats of the study: Accurate predictions that matched the HLA-A and HLA-B alleles of most subjects were reportedly made from TCR beta sequences. TCR beta sequences numbering 15,000 to 20,000 were associated with HLA alleles at 0.05 false discovery rate in a later analysis.

Primers: 60 Vbeta forward and 13 Jbeta reverse. The protocol was immunoSEQ multiplex PCR, while the TCRdb copy is restricted to in-frame clones and leaves out a portion. In the table there are 130,000 to 150,000 clones, approximately 68% of which are singletons. The chain recombines TRBV28 with TRBJ1-4; D gene ambiguous. This sequence was found in a man aged 55-75 years in good health and CMV-seronegative. Sample: PBMCs. The CDR3 DNA reads as TGTGCCAGCAGTTTGCCGGGAGCGGGAAGTGAAAAACTGTTTTTT. This translates into CASSLPGAGSEKLFF.